This is a list of T cell receptor beta chains from one sample in a study of cytomegalovirus exposure and HLA in healthy donors. Profiling relied on immunoSEQ multiplex PCR, and the TCRdb table lists in-frame clones only, not all of them. The sample has 150,000 to 200,000 clones, just under 90% seen once; the top ten hold 4.2%. The sample was PBMCs. Every receptor here comes from a man younger than 30 in good health and CMV-seropositive. Each CDR3 is given with its conserved first and last residue. Only part of the rows carry a size: once, few, many, or a class if the clone is expanded.

TRBJ2-5 | - | 14 | TRBV5-4 | CASSPGVGRETQYF
TRBJ2-7 | - | 13 | TRBV6-5 | CASSQRGNYEQYF
TRBJ1-2 | - | 11 | TRBV20-1 | CSARGGWGYTF
TRBJ2-3 | once | 16 | TRBV4-1 | CASSRTGTGATDTQYF
TRBJ2-7 | once | 15 | TRBV5-1 | CASSLLGQSVYEQYF
TRBJ2-7 | - | 13 | TRBV27 | CASSSTGGYEQYF
TRBJ1-1 | - | 14 | TRBV10-2 | CASSRGPGNTEAFF
TRBJ2-2 | - | 14 | TRBV4-2 | CASSQGGARGELFF
TRBJ1-2 | - | 14 | TRBV19 | CASSILAGSYGYTF
TRBJ2-7 | - | 15 | TRBV2 | CASSENFSGGYEQYF